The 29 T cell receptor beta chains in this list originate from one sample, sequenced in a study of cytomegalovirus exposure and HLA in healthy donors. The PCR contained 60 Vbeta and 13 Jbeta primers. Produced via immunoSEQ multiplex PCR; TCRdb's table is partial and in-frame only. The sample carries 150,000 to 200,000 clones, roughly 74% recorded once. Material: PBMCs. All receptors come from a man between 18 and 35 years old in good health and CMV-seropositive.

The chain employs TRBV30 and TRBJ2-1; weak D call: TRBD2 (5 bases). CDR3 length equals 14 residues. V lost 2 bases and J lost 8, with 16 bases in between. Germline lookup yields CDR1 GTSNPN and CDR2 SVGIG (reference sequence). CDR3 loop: CAWSRATSSDEQFF. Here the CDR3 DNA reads TGTGCCTGGAGTAGGGCTACAAGTAGCGATGAGCAGTTCTTC.

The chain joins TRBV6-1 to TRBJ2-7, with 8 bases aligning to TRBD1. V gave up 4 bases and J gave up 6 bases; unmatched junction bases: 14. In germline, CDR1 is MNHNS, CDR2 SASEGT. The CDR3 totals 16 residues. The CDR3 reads CASSGRGGQVPREQYF. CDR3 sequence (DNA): TGTGCCAGCAGTGGACGAGGGGGACAGGTCCCTCGCGAGCAGTACTTC.

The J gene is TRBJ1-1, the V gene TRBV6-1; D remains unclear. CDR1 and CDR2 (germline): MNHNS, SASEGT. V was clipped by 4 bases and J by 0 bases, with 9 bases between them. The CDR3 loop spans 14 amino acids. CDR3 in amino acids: CASSVPGLNTEAFF. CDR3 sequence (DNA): TGTGCCAGCAGTGTTCCGGGTCTGAACACTGAAGCTTTCTTT.

In DNA form, the CDR3 reads TGTGCCAGCAGCTACAGGGAGAGGGAGACCCAGTACTTC. This gives the protein CASSYRERETQYF. The V gene is TRBV7-2, the J gene TRBJ2-5, with D perhaps TRBD1 (6 bases). V lost 4 bases and J lost 5, with 11 bases in between. The CDR3 contains 13 residues. From germline, CDR1 is SGHTA and CDR2 FQGNSA.

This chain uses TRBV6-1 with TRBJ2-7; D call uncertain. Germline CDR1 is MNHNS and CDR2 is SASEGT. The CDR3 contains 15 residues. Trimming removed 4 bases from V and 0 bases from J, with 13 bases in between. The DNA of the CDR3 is TGTGCCAGCAGTGCGGGTAGCTCGAGCTCCTACGAGCAGTACTTC. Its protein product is CASSAGSSSSYEQYF.

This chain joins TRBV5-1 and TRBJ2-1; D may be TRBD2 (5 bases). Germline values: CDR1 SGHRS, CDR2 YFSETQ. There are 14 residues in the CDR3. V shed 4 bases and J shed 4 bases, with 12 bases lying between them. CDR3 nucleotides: TGCGCCAGCAGCGGAGGCCTAAAGTACAATGAGCAGTTCTTC. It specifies CASSGGLKYNEQFF.

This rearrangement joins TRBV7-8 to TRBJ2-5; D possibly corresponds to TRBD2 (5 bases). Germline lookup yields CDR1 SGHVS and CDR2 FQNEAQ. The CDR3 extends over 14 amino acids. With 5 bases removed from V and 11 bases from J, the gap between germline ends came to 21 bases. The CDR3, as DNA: TGTGCCAGCAGCCCCCGGGAACAGAGCTTTAAGCAGTACTTC. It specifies CASSPREQSFKQYF.

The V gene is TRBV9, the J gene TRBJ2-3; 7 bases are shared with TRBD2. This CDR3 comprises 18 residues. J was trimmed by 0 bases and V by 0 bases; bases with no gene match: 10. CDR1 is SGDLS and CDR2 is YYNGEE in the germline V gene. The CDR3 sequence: CASSVATGGRASTDTQYF. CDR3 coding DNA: TGTGCCAGCAGCGTAGCTACGGGTGGGAGGGCTAGCACAGATACGCAGTATTTT. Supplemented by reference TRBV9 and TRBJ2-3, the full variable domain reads DSGVTQTPKHLITATGQRVTLRCSPRSGDLSVYWYQQSLDQGLQFLIQYYNGEERAKGNILERFSAQQFPDLHSELNLSSLELGDSALYFCASSVATGGRASTDTQYFGPGTRLTVL.

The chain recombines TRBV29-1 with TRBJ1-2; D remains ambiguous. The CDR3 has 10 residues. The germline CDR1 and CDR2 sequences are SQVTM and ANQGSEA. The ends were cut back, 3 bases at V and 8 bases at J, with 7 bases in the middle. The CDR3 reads CSVDRSGYTF. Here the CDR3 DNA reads TGCAGCGTTGACAGGTCGGGCTACACCTTC.

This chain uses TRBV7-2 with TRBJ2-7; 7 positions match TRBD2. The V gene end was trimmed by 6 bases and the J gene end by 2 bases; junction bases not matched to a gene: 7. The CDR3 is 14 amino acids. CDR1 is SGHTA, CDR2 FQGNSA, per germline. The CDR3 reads CASRSRRGTYEQYF. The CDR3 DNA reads TGTGCCAGCAGGTCGAGGCGGGGGACCTACGAGCAGTACTTC.

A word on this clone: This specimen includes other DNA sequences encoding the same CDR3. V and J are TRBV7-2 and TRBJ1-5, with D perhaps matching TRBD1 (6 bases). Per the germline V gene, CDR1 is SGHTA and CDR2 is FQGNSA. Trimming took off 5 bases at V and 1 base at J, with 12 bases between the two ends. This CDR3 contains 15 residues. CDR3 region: CASSPTGQSNQPQHF. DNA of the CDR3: TGTGCCAGCAGCCCCACAGGACAGAGCAATCAGCCCCAGCATTTT.

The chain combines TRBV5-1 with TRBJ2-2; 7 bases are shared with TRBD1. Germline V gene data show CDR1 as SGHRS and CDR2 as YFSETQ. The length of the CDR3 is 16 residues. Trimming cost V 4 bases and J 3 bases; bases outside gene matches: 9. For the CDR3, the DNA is TGCGCCAGCAGCCCCGGACAGGTCGCGGACACCGGGGAGCTGTTTTTT. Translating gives CASSPGQVADTGELFF.

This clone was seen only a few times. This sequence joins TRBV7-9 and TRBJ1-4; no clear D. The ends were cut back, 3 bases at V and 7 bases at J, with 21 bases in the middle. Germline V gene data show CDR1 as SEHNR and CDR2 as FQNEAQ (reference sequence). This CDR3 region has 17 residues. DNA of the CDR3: TGTGCCAGCAGCTTTCCAGGCCGAGAGGGATTCTCTGAAAAACTGTTTTTT. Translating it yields CASSFPGREGFSEKLFF.

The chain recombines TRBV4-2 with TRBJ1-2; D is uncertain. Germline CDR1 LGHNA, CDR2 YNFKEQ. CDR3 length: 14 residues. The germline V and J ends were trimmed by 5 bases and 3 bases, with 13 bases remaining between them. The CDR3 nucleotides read TGTGCCAGCAGCGATGTACCCGGGGACTATGGCTACACCTTC. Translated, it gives CASSDVPGDYGYTF.

The CDR3 DNA reads as TGTGCCAGCAGCCCGCGAGGCGGATTAGAAGCTTTCTTT. This gives the protein CASSPRGGLEAFF. This chain connects TRBV7-8 to TRBJ1-1; D remains ambiguous. V lost 5 bases and J lost 8, with 15 bases in between. The CDR3 loop spans 13 amino acids. In germline, CDR1 is SGHVS, CDR2 FQNEAQ.

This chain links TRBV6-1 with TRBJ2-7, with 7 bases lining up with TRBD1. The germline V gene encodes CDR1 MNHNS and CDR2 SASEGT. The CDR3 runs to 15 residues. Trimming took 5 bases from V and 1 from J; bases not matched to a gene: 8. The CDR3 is CASSRFRDRSYEQYF. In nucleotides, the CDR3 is TGTGCCAGCAGTCGATTCCGGGACAGATCCTACGAGCAGTACTTC.

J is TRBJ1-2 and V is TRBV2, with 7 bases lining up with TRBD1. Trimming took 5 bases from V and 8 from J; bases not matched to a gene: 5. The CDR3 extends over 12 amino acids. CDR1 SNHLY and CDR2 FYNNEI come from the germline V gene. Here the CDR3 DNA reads TGTGCCAGCAGTCCGACAGGGCGAGGCTACACCTTC. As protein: CASSPTGRGYTF.

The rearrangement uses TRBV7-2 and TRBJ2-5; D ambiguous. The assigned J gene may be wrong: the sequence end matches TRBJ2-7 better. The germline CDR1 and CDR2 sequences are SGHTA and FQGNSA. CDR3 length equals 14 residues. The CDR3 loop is CASSLADFSYEQYF. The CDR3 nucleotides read TGTGCCAGCAGCTTAGCTGACTTCTCCTACGAGCAGTACTTC.

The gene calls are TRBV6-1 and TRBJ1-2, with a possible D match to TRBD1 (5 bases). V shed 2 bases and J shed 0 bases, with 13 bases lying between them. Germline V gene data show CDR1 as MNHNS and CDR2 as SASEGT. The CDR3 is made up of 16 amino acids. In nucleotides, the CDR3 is TGTGCCAGCAGTGAACTGGGGGGACGTACTAACTATGGCTACACCTTC. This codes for CASSELGGRTNYGYTF.

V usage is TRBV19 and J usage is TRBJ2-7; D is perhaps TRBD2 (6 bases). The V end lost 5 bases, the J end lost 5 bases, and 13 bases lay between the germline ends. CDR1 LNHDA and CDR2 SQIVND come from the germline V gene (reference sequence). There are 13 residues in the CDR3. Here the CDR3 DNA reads TGTGCCAGTAGTCCCCCTGGAGGGAACGAGCAGTACTTC. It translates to CASSPPGGNEQYF.

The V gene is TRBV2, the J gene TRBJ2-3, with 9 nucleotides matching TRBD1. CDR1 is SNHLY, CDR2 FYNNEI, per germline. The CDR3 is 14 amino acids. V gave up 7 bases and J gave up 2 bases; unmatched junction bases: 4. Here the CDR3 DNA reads TGTGCCAGCACCCGGGACAGGGACACAGATACGCAGTATTTT. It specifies CASTRDRDTDTQYF.

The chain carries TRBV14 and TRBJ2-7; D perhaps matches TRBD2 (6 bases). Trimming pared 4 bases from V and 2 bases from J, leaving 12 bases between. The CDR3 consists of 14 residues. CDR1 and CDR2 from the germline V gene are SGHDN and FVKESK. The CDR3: CASSPLGGPYEQYF. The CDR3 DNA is TGTGCCAGCAGCCCCCTTGGAGGGCCCTACGAGCAGTACTTC.

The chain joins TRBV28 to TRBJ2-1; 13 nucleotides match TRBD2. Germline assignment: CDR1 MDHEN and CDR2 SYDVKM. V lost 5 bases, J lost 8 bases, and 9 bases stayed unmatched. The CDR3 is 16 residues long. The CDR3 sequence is CASSLTSGRASYEQFF. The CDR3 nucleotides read TGTGCCAGCAGTCTCACTAGCGGGAGGGCCTCCTATGAGCAGTTCTTC. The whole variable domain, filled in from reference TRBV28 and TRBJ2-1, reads DVKVTQSSRYLVKRTGEKVFLECVQDMDHENMFWYRQDPGLGLRLIYFSYDVKMKEKGDIPEGYSVSREKKERFSLILESASTNQTSMYLCASSLTSGRASYEQFFGPGTRLTVL.

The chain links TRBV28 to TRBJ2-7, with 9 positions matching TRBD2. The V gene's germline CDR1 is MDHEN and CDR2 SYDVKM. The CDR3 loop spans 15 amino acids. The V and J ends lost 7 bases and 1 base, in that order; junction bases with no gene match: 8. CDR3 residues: CASTAGGRRSYEQYF. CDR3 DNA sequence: TGTGCCAGCACCGCGGGAGGGCGGCGGTCCTACGAGCAGTACTTC.

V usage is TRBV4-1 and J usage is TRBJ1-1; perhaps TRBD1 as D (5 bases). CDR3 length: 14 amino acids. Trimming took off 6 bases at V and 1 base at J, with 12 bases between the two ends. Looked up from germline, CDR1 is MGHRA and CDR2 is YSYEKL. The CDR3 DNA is TGCGCCAGCAGACAAACAGGCTCGAACACTGAAGCTTTCTTT. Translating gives CASRQTGSNTEAFF.

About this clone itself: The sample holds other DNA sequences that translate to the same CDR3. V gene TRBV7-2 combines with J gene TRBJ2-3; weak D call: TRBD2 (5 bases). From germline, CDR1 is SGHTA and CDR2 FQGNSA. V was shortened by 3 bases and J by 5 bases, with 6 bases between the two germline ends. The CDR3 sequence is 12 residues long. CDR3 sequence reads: CASSLDLDTQYF. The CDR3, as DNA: TGTGCCAGCAGCTTGGACTTAGATACGCAGTATTTT.

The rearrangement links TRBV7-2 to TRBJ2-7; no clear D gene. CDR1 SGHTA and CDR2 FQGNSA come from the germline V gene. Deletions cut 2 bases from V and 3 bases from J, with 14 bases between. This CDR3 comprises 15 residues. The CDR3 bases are TGTGCCAGCAGCTTACAAGTTAGCCGTGACTACGAGCAGTACTTC. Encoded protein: CASSLQVSRDYEQYF. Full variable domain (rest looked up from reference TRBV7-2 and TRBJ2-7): GAGVSQSPSNKVTEKGKDVELRCDPISGHTALYWYRQSLGQGLEFLIYFQGNSAPDKSGLPSDRFSAERTGGSVSTLTIQRTQQEDSAVYLCASSLQVSRDYEQYFGPGTRLTVT.

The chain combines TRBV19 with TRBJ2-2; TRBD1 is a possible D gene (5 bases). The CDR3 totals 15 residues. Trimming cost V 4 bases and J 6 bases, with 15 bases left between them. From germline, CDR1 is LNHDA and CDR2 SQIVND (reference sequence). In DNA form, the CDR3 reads TGTGCCAGTAGTACCCCCAGGGTTTGGCCCGGGGAGCTGTTTTTT. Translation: CASSTPRVWPGELFF.

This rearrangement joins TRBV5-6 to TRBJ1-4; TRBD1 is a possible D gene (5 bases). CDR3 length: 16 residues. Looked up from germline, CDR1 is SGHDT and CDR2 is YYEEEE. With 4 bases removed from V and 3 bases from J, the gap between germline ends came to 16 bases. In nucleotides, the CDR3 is TGTGCCAGCAGCCTCTGGGAGGAGGGGCCTAATGAAAAACTGTTTTTT. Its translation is CASSLWEEGPNEKLFF.